Following are 9 T cell receptor beta chains from one sample sequenced in a study of T cell repertoires in cytomegalovirus infection. Using its own MiXCR run on the reads, TCRdb lists one record per CDR3 protein. The sample yields 310,000 or so distinct CDR3 sequences, roughly a sixth seen once. The sequencing sample was made of PBMCs. Receptors were obtained from a human donor in good health (CMV status not recorded). Some clones in this sample may be carry-over from other donors' samples.

V and J are TRBV27 and TRBJ2-7; weak D call: TRBD2 (5 bases). V dropped 4 bases and J dropped 6 bases, with 13 bases sitting between them. This CDR3 has 13 amino acids. Germline V gene sequence: CDR1 MNHEY, CDR2 SMNVEV (reference sequence). In nucleotides, the CDR3 is TGTGCCAGCAGTTCGGGAAGGCGGCTCGAGCAGTACTTC. This encodes CASSSGRRLEQYF.

The chain combines TRBV7-3 with TRBJ1-6; TRBD1 is a possible D gene (6 bases). This CDR3 comprises 14 residues. Trimming shortened V by 5 bases and J by 7 bases, and 12 bases separated the two germline ends. Germline CDR1 SGHTA, CDR2 FQGTGA. The CDR3 nucleotides are TGTGCCAGCAGCCCAGGGGAGCCCAATTCACCCCTCCACTTT. It encodes CASSPGEPNSPLHF.

This clonotype was observed a handful of times. V gene TRBV5-4 combines with J gene TRBJ2-1; D unclear. The CDR3 covers 19 residues. The V end was cut by 4 bases, the J end by 0 bases, with 23 bases between. In germline, CDR1 is SGHNT, CDR2 YYREEE (reference sequence). The CDR3 is CASSSFGDSEQSSYNEQFF. The CDR3 DNA sequence: TGTGCCAGCAGCAGCTTCGGAGACTCTGAGCAGAGCTCCTACAATGAGCAGTTCTTC.

This clonotype occurred a few times. This rearrangement joins TRBV29-1 to TRBJ2-7; D ambiguous. CDR1 and CDR2 (germline): SQVTM, ANQGSEA. The CDR3 loop spans 11 amino acids. V was clipped by 5 bases and J by 6 bases, with 11 bases between them. The CDR3 nucleotides read TGCAGCGTTCTGACGGTCGGCGAGCAGTACTTC. This translates into CSVLTVGEQYF.

This clonotype was detected many times. The chain joins TRBV4-2 to TRBJ1-5; 8 bases match TRBD1. V lost 4 bases, J lost 2 bases, and 4 bases stayed unmatched. This CDR3 has 15 residues. The germline V gene has CDR1 LGHNA and CDR2 YNFKEQ. CDR3 loop: CASSRGQGGNQPQHF. The DNA for the CDR3 is TGTGCCAGCAGCCGCGGACAGGGTGGCAATCAGCCCCAGCATTTT.

This clonotype came up many times. CDR3 nucleotide sequence: TGTGCCAGCATGGGAGACTGGGGGGAGCAGTTCTTC. It is translated as CASMGDWGEQFF. The chain has TRBV2 and TRBJ2-1; D tentatively fits TRBD1 or TRBD2 (5 bases each). CDR3 length: 12 residues. The ends were cut back, 7 bases at V and 10 bases at J, with 14 bases in the middle. The germline V gene encodes CDR1 SNHLY and CDR2 FYNNEI.

This chain connects TRBV2 to TRBJ2-3; D is unresolved. There are 18 residues in the CDR3. Germline-derived CDR1 and CDR2 are SNHLY and FYNNEI. Between the trimmed V and J ends, which lost 0 bases and 0 bases, there was a span of 16 bases. The CDR3 coding sequence is TGTGCCAGCAGTGAAGCCCGGTTTTCGCGGATAAGCACAGATACGCAGTATTTT. Amino acid sequence: CASSEARFSRISTDTQYF.

This clonotype was seen a handful of times. In DNA form, the CDR3 reads TGTGCCAGCAGACCGGGACGGTCGGCATATAGCACAGATACGCAGTATTTT. Its protein is CASRPGRSAYSTDTQYF. The gene calls are TRBV12-3 or TRBV12-4 and TRBJ2-3; D could derive from TRBD1 or TRBD2 (5 bases each). V was trimmed by 6 bases and J by 0 bases, leaving 19 bases between them. This CDR3 spans 17 amino acids.

The sample holds many counts of this clonotype. The chain recombines TRBV20-1 with TRBJ2-7; D call uncertain. The CDR3 covers 13 residues. With 5 bases removed from V and 2 bases from J, the gap between germline ends came to 13 bases. Germline assignment: CDR1 DFQATT and CDR2 SNEGSKA (reference sequence). CDR3 protein: CSAYIPNTYEQYF. The CDR3, as DNA: TGCAGTGCTTACATCCCGAATACCTACGAGCAGTACTTC.